Given below is one T cell receptor (beta chain) in context. Its target antigen remains unknown. Base qualities are missing; no much larger clone stands one base away. The CDR3 runs 14 amino acids, cysteine and phenylalanine included. The entry retains the CDR3 DNA only, 42 bases that are in frame from base 1. Via the germline V gene, CDR1 is KGHSH and CDR2 LQKENI. Trimming removed 6 bases from V and 1 base from J, leaving 11 bases between the germline ends. This sample is part of a study of graft-versus-host responses after intestinal transplantation (dated by TCRdb to 2020 to 2022). For context, the study as a whole: The transplants that recipients received were multivisceral, liver-intestinal, or isolated intestinal. After intestinal transplantation, graft-versus-host and host-versus-graft alloreactive T cell clones were followed in the graft, circulation and bone marrow using bulk TCR-beta CDR3 sequencing. Alloreactive clones were identified by sequencing pre-transplant mixed lymphocyte reaction products and comparing them with unstimulated pre-transplant donor and recipient T cells. Every recipient was given anti-thymocyte globulin induction, then maintenance tacrolimus and steroids for roughly three years. A peak of at least 4% donor T cells among recipient peripheral blood mononuclear cells was the definition used for donor T cell macrochimerism. A cohort of about 25 intestinal transplant recipients, including one retransplant, was enrolled, and a few patients lacking pretransplant specimens were excluded. Samples from a few later patients were sequenced in-house on an Illumina MiSeq with MiXCR processing rather than by the commercial service.

The sample's time point, from its label and the paper: cells obtained before transplantation from donor or recipient. CD3+CD4+ and CD3+CD8+ populations were FACS-sorted from unstimulated pre-transplant donor and recipient cells taken from spleen or lymph nodes. Library generation was performed with the immunoSEQ multiplex PCR assay. For most patients, genomic DNA was isolated with the Qiagen DNeasy Blood and Tissue Kit and sent frozen to Adaptive Biotechnologies for TCR sequencing. Adaptive Biotechnologies carried out high-throughput TCR-beta CDR3 sequencing of genomic DNA for most patients. The study's processing was this. TCR sequencing data were retrieved from Adaptive's ImmunoSEQ software for some 19 patients, whereas a few other patients were processed with MiXCR and VDJtools. To correct CD4 versus CD8 sorting errors, sequences present in both subsets at a frequency ratio below 5:1 were removed. CDR3 nucleotide sequences shared between donor and recipient were removed because their origin could not be assigned. To count as alloreactive, a clone needed at least 2-fold expansion over unstimulated cells and a minimum CFSE-low frequency of 0.002% (template counts) or 0.001% (read counts). Mappable clones were those detected in sequenced pre-transplant spleen, lymph node, or MLR CFSE-low populations of the donor or recipient. The cumulative frequency of alloreactive clones was calculated as a percentage of all sequences, weighted by copy number. Here the immuneACCESS table is served through TCRdb, limited to in-frame sequences with V and J called. Missing clones are a known gap in these copies; in checked studies unresolved V genes cover under half, and the rest lacks a known reason. The V and J calls and clone size come from that table; D and trimming were worked out from the DNA. This sample gives roughly 51,000 clones in total; approximately 88% of them show up just once. The ten largest clones add up to over 0.55% of the sample.

General conclusions and limits of the study: Peak levels of circulating GvH clones were associated with declines in HvG clones early after transplant. GvH clones were found in recipient bone marrow, and some of the GvH clones appeared earlier in ileal mucosa or blood, which is consistent with an intestinal mucosal origin. Patients with donor T cell macrochimerism had high GvH to HvG T cell clonal ratios in their allografts. The relatively low number and heterogeneity of intestinal transplant patients limited the conclusions.

This material consisted of unstimulated CD4+ T cells sorted from spleen or lymph node cells, taken before transplant. This chain joins TRBV18 to TRBJ2-3, with a tentative D gene TRBD1 over 6 matching bases. This receptor was identified in a human donor who was the organ donor for an intestinal transplant. The sequenced DNA: TGTGCCAGCTCCGACAGGCACCGCACAGATACGCAGTATTTT. Its translation is CASSDRHRTDTQYF.